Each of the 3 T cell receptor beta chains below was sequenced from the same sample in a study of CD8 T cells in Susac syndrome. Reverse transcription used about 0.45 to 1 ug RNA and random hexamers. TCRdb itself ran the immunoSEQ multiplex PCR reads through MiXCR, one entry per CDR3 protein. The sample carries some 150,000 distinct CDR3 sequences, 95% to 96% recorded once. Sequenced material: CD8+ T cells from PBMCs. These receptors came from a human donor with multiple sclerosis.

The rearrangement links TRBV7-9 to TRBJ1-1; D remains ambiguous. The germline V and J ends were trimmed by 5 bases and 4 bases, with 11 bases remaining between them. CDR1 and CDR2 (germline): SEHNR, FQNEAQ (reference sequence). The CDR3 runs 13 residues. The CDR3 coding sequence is TGTGCCAGCAGCGCTGGGTCTTCCACTGAAGCTTTCTTT. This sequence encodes CASSAGSSTEAFF. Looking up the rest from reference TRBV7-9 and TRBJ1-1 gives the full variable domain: DTGVSQNPRHKITKRGQNVTFRCDPISEHNRLYWYRQTLGQGPEFLTYFQNEAQLEKSRLLSDRFSAERPKGSFSTLEIQRTEQGDSAMYLCASSAGSSTEAFFGQGTRLTVV.

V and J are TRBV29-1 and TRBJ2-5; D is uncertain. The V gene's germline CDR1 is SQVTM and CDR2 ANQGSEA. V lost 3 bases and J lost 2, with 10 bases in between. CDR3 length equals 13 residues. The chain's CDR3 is CSVEVGAQETQYF. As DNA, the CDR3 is TGCAGCGTTGAGGTCGGAGCGCAAGAGACCCAGTACTTC.

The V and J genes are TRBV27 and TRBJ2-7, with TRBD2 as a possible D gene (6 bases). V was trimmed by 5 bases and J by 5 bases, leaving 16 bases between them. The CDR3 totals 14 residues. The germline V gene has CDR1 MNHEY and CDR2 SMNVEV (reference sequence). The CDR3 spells CASSISEERDEQYF. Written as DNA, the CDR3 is TGTGCCAGCAGTATCTCTGAGGAGCGGGACGAGCAGTACTTC.